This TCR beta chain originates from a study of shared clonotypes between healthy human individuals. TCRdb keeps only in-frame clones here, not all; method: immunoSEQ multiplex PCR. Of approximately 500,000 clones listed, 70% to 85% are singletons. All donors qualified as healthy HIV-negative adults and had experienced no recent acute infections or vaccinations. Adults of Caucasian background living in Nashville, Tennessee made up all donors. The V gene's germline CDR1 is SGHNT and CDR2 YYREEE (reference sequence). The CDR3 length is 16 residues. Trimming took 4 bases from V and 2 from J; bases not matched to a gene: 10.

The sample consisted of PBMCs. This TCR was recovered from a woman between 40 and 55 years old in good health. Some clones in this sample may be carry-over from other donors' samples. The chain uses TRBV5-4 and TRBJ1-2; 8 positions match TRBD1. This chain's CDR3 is CASSPPRQGSNYGYTF. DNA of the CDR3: TGTGCCAGCAGCCCCCCTCGACAGGGGTCGAACTATGGCTACACCTTC.